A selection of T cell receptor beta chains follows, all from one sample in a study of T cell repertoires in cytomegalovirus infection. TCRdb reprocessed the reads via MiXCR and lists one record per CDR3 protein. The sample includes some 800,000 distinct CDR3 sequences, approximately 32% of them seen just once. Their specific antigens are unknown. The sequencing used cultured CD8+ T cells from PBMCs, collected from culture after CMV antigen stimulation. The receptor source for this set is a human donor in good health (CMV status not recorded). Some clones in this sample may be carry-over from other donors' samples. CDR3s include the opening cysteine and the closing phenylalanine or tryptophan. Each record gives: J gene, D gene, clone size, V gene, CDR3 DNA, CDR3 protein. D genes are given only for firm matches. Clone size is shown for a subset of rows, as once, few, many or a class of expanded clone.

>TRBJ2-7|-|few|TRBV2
TGTGCCAGCAGAACCCCGGGAAACGAGCAGTACTTC
CASRTPGNEQYF
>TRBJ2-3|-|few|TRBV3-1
TGTGCCAGCAGCGGACGTGAGGGTACAGATACGCAGTATTTT
CASSGREGTDTQYF
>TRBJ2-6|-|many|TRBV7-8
TGTGCCAGCAGCCACAGGGCTGGGGCCAACGTCCTGACTTTC
CASSHRAGANVLTF
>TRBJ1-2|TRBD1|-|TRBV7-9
TGTGCCAGTAACGGACAGGATCCTTGGGCCCTATGCTACACCTTC
CASNGQDPWALCYTF
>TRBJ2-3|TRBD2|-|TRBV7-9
TGTGCCAGCAGCTTCCTCGGGGTGGCTAGCGGGGATACAGATACGCAGTATTTT
CASSFLGVASGDTDTQYF
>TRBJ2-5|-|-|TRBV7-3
TGTGCCAGCAGCTTGCCACGGAAAGAAGAGACCCAGTACTTC
CASSLPRKEETQYF
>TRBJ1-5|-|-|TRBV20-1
TGCAGTAGTAGCAGGGGACCGGGCCGTCAGCCCCAGCATTTT
CSSSRGPGRQPQHF
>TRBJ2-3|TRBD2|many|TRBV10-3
TGTGCCATCAGGAGGAGACTAGCGGGGGGACAGGAGAGCACAGATACGCAGTATTTT
CAIRRRLAGGQESTDTQYF
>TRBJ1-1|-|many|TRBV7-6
TGTGCCAGCAGCTTAGAGGTGAACACTGAAGCTTTCTTT
CASSLEVNTEAFF
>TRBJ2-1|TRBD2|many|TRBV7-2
TGTGCCAGCAGCTGGGGCGGGGGGACCTACAATGAGCAGTTCTTC
CASSWGGGTYNEQFF
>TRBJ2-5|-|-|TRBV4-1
TGCGCCAGCAGCCAAGATCCGGGGGGCGGAGAGACCCAGTACTTC
CASSQDPGGGETQYF
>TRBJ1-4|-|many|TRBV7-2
TGTGCCAGCAAAGAAACGGCAGACTCTAATGAAAAACTGTTTTTT
CASKETADSNEKLFF
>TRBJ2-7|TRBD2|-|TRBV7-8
TGTGCCAGCAGCAGCCCCAGCGGGGGTCTCAAGGACTACGAGCAGTACTTC
CASSSPSGGLKDYEQYF
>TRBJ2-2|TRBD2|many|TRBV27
TGTGCCAGCAGTAGCCCGGGACTAGCGCTTAACACCGGGGAGCTGTTTTTT
CASSSPGLALNTGELFF
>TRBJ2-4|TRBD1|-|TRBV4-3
TGCGCCAGCAGCCAAGAACCGGGACAGGGCCTAAACATTCAGTACTTC
CASSQEPGQGLNIQYF
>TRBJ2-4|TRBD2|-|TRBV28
TGTGCCAGCAGTTTATCTTTCGGGACTAGCGGGGGTATAGCCAAAAACATTCAGTACTTC
CASSLSFGTSGGIAKNIQYF
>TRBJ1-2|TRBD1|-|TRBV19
TGTGCCAGTAGTGTGACAGGGGGATACGTCAACTACACCTTC
CASSVTGGYVNYTF
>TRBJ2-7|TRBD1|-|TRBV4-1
TGCGCCAGCAGCCAAGATCCGGGCAGGGGGTCCTACGAGCAGTACTTC
CASSQDPGRGSYEQYF
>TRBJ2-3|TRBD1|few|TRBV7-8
TGTGCCAGCAGCTATAGGGGGACAGGGAGAGATACGCAGTATTTT
CASSYRGTGRDTQYF
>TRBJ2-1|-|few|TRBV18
TGTGCCAGCTCACCGCCCCAGGGGGGCGAGGAGCAGTTCTTC
CASSPPQGGEEQFF
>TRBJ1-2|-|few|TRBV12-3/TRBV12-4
TGTGCCAGCAGTGACCCCCGCCACTATGGCTACACCTTC
CASSDPRHYGYTF
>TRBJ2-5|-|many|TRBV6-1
TGTGCCAGCAGTGAAGCGCTCGGGGGAGTAGGAGAGACCCAGTACTTC
CASSEALGGVGETQYF
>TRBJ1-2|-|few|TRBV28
TGTGCCAGCACAGTAGAGGATAACTATGGCTACACCTTC
CASTVEDNYGYTF
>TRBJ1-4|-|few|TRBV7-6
TGTGCCAGCAGCCACGTTTGGACAGCAGCAAGTCTCGCAACTAATGAAAAACTGTTTTTT
CASSHVWTAASLATNEKLFF
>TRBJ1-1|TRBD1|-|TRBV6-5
TGTGCCAGCGGGGTCTTTACAGGGGTCCCTGAAGCTTTCTTT
CASGVFTGVPEAFF
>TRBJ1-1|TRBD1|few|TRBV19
TGTGCCAGCACAGCGCGAAACAGGGGGCATTTTGCTTTCTTT
CASTARNRGHFAFF
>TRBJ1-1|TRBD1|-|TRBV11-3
TGTGCCAGCAGTTGGGACAGCGGGACTGAAGCTTTCTTT
CASSWDSGTEAFF
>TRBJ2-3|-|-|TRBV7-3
TGTGCCAGCAGCTTAGTAGCGACGGGAGATACGCAGTATTTT
CASSLVATGDTQYF
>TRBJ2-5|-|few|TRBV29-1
TGCAGCGTTGAAGATCTGGCTAGCGAGTTCCAAGAGACCCAGTACTTC
CSVEDLASEFQETQYF
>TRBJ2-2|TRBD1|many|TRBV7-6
TGTGCCAGCAGCTTCGGTAGTGAGGGGGCGGACACCGGGGAGCTGTTTTTT
CASSFGSEGADTGELFF
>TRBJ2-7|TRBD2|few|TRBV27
TGTGCCAGCAGTTTAGCGGGGGTCCCCTACGAGCAGTACTTC
CASSLAGVPYEQYF
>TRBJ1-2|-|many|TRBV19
TGTGCCAGCAGCCCCGACAGCTATGGCTACACCTTC
CASSPDSYGYTF
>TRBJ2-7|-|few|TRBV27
TGTGCCAGCAGTCCAGGGGGGGGGTCCTACGAGCAGTACTTC
CASSPGGGSYEQYF
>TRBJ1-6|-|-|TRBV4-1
TGCGCCAGCAGCCAAGGCCAGGGTAATAATTCACCCCTCCACTTT
CASSQGQGNNSPLHF
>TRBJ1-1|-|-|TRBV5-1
TGCGCCAGCAGCTTGAAGGGACCCACTGAAGCTTTCTTT
CASSLKGPTEAFF
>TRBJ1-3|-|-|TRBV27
TGTGCCAGCAGTCTAGGCCCGGGGTCTGGAAACACCATATATTTT
CASSLGPGSGNTIYF
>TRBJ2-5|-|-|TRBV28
TGTGCCAGCAGCCCAGACTGGAGGGAAGAGACCCAGTACTTC
CASSPDWREETQYF
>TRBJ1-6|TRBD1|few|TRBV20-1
TGCAGTGCCTTAGACAGGGGGCCAAATTCACCCCTCCACTTT
CSALDRGPNSPLHF
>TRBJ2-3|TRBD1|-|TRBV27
TGTGCCAGCAGACCCGGGACAGGGTTCGAAGATACGCAGTATTTT
CASRPGTGFEDTQYF
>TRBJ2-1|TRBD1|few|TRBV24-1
TGTGCCACCAGCGGAGGACAGGCGAGCTCCTACAATGAGCAGTTCTTC
CATSGGQASSYNEQFF
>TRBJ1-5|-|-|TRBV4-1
TGCGCCAGCAGCCAAGAACCCCAGGGAAACAATCAGCCCCAGCATTTT
CASSQEPQGNNQPQHF
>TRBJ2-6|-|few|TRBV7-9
TGTGCCAGCAGCTTCCACGGGTCGGTAATTCCTGGGGCCAACGTCCTGACTTTC
CASSFHGSVIPGANVLTF